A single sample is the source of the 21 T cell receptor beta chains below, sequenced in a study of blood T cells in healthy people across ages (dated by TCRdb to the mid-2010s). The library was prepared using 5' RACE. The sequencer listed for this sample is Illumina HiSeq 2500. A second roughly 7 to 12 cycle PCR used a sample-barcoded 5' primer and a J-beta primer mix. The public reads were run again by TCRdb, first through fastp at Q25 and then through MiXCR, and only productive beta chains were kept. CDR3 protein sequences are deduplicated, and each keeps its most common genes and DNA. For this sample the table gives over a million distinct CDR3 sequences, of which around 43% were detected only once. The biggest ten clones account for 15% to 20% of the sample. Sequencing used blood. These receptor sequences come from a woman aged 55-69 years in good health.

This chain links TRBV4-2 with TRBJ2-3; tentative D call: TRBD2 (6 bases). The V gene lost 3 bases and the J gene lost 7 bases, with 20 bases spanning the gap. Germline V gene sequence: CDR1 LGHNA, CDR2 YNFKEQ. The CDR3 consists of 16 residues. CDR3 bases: TGTGCCAGCAGCCATGGCCCACGGGGAGGCACCAATACGCAGTATTTT. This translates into CASSHGPRGGTNTQYF.

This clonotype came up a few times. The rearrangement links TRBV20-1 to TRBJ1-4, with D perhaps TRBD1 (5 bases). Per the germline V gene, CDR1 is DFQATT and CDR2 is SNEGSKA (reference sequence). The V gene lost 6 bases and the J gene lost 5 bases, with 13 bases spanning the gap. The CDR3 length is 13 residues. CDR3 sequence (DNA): TGCAGTGCCTCCGGGACGGCGAATGAAAAACTGTTTTTT. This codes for CSASGTANEKLFF.

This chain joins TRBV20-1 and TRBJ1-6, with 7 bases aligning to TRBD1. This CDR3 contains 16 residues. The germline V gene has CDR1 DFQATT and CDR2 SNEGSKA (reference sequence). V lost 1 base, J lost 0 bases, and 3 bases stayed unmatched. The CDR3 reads CSARVGGPSYNSPLHF. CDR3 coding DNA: TGCAGTGCTAGAGTAGGGGGCCCCTCCTATAATTCACCCCTCCACTTT.

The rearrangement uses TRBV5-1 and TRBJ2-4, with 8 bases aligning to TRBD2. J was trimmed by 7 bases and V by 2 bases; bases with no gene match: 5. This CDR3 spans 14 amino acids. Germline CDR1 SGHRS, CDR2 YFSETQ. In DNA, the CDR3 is TGCGCCAGCAGCTTTAGCGGGAAGGAGAACATTCAGTACTTC. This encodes CASSFSGKENIQYF.

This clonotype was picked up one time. CDR3: CASSQLTGEGGYTF. The CDR3 coding sequence is TGTGCCAGCAGCCAACTGACAGGGGAAGGTGGCTACACCTTC. The chain is built from TRBV14 and TRBJ1-2; 8 bases are a match to TRBD1. In germline, CDR1 is SGHDN, CDR2 FVKESK. Trimming cost V 2 bases and J 7 bases; bases outside gene matches: 6. This CDR3 contains 14 residues.

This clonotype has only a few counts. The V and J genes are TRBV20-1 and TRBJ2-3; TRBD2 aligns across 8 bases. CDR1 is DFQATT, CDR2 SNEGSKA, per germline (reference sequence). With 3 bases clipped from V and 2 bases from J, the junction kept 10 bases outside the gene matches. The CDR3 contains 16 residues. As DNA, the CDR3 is TGCAGTGCTAGTCGCTTCGCGGGAGGCGACACAGATACGCAGTATTTT. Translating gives CSASRFAGGDTDTQYF.

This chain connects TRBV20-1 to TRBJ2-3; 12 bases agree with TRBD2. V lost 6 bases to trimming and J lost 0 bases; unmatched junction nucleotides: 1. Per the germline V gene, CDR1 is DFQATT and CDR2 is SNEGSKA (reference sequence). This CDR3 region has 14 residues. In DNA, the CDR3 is TGCAGTGCCGGACTAGCGGGAAGCACAGATACGCAGTATTTT. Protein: CSAGLAGSTDTQYF.

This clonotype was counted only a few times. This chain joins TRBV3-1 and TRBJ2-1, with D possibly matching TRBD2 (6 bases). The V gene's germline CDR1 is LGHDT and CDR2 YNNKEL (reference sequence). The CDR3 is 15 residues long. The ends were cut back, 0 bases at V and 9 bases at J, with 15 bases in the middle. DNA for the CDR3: TGTGCCAGCAGCCAAGATCTTATTCGGCGGGGTGAGCAGTTCTTC. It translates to CASSQDLIRRGEQFF.

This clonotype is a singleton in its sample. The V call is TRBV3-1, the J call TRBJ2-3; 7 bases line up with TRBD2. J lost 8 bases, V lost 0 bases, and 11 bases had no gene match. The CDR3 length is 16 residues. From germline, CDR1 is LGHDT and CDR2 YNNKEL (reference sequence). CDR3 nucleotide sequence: TGTGCCAGCAGCCAAGACCCCACTAGCGCCCGGGGTACGCAGTATTTT. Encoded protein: CASSQDPTSARGTQYF.

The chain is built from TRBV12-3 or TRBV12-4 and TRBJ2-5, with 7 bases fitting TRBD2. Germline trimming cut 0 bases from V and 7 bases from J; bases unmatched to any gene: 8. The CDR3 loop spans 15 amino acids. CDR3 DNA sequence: TGTGCCAGCAGTTTAGCGGGAGGGTCAGAAGGGACCCAGTACTTC. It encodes CASSLAGGSEGTQYF.

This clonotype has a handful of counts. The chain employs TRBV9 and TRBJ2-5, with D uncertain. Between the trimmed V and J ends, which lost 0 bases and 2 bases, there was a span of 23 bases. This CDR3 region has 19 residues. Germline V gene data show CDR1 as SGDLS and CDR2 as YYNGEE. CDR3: CASSVGGKPRLSRQETQYF. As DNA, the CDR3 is TGTGCCAGCAGCGTAGGGGGTAAGCCGAGACTGAGCAGGCAAGAGACCCAGTACTTC. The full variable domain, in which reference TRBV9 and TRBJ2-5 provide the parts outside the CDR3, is DSGVTQTPKHLITATGQRVTLRCSPRSGDLSVYWYQQSLDQGLQFLIQYYNGEERAKGNILERFSAQQFPDLHSELNLSSLELGDSALYFCASSVGGKPRLSRQETQYFGPGTRLLVL.

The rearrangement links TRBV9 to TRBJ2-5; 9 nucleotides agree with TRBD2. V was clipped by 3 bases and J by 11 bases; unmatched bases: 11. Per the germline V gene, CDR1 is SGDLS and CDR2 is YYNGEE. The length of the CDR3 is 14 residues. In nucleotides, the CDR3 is TGTGCCAGCAGCGGGCTGCTTAGCGGGAGTGAGCAGTACTTC. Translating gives CASSGLLSGSEQYF.

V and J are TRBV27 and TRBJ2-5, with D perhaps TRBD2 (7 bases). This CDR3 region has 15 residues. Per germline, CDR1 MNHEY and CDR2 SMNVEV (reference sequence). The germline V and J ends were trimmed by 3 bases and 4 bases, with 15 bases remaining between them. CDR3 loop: CASSFGGRELETQYF. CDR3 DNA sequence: TGTGCCAGCAGTTTCGGGGGGCGCGAATTAGAGACCCAGTACTTC.

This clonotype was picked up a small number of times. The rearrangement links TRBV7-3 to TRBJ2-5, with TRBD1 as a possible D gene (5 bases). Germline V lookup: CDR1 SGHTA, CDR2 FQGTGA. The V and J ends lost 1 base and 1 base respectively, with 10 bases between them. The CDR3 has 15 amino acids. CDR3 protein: CASSLSSGPQETQYF. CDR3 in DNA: TGTGCCAGCAGCTTAAGTTCAGGGCCCCAAGAGACCCAGTACTTC. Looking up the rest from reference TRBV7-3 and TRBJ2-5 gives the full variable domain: GAGVSQTPSNKVTEKGKYVELRCDPISGHTALYWYRQSLGQGPEFLIYFQGTGAADDSGLPNDRFFAVRPEGSVSTLKIQRTERGDSAVYLCASSLSSGPQETQYFGPGTRLLVL.

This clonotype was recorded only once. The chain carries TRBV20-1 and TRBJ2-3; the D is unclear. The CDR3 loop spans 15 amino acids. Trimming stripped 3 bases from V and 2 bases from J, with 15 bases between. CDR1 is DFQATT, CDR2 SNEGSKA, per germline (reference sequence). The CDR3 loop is CSASSSASPTDTQYF. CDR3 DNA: TGCAGTGCTAGTTCCTCCGCTTCCCCCACAGATACGCAGTATTTT.

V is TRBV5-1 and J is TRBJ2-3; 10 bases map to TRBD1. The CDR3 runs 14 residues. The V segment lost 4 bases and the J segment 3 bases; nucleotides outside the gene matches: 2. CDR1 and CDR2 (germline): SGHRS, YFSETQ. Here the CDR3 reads CASSVDRGTDTQYF. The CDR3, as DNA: TGCGCCAGCAGCGTGGACAGGGGGACAGATACGCAGTATTTT.

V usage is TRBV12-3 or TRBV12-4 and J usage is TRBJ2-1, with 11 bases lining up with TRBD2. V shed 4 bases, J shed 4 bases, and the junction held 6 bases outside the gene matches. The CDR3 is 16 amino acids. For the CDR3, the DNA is TGTGCCAGCAGTTCGAGCACTAGCGGGAGATACAATGAGCAGTTCTTC. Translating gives CASSSSTSGRYNEQFF.

CDR3 sequence (DNA): TGCAGTGCTAGAGATCGATTGCGGGGGGGCAAAGAGACCCAGTACTTC. Its translation is CSARDRLRGGKETQYF. The rearrangement uses TRBV20-1 and TRBJ2-5; 9 nucleotides match TRBD2. The ends lost 0 bases at V and 3 bases at J; junction bases unmatched: 8. From germline, CDR1 is DFQATT and CDR2 SNEGSKA (reference sequence). The length of the CDR3 is 16 residues.

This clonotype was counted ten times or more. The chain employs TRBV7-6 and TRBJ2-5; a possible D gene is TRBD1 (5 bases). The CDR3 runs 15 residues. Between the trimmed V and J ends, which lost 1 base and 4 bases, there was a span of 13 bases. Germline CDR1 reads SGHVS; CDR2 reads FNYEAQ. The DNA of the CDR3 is TGTGCCAGCAGCTTAGAGTTTGGGGCAGGAGAGACCCAGTACTTC. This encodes CASSLEFGAGETQYF.

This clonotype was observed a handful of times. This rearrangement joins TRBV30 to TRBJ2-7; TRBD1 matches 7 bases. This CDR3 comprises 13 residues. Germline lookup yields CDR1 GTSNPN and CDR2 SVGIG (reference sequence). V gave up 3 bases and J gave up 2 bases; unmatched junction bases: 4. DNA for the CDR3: TGTGCCTGGAGACTAACAGGGGCCTACGAGCAGTACTTC. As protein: CAWRLTGAYEQYF.

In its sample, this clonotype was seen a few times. For the CDR3, the DNA is TGTGCCAGCAACATACGACTGGGGGGGAATGAGCAGTTCTTC. It yields the protein CASNIRLGGNEQFF. V gene TRBV5-5 combines with J gene TRBJ2-1; 7 bases map to TRBD2. The V gene's germline CDR1 is SGHKS and CDR2 YYEKEE (reference sequence). V shed 6 bases and J 7 bases; nucleotides not matched to a gene: 10. This CDR3 comprises 14 residues.